The sequence of this T cell receptor beta chain was determined in a study of quantifying T cell responses using KT2 cells listed by TCRdb under 2017. With respect to the entire study: RNA was DNase-treated and reverse transcribed with TCR alpha and beta constant-region primers, mostly using SuperScript III. Under optimum conditions, the T4 ligation step was estimated to exceed 10% efficiency. PCR2 was performed as a SYBR Green qPCR and was stopped at a predetermined fluorescence threshold so that over-amplification was avoided. Here is what the overall study found, with its caveats: Counts of KT2 alpha and beta sequences scaled linearly with input KT2 cell number over several orders of magnitude. Saturation was seen in the detection of KT2 sequences when very high numbers of KT2 cells were spiked in. No side-by-side comparison of the pipeline with other TCR sequencing techniques was included in the study. KT2 sequences were detected down to the lowest spike-in tested, which was about one KT2 cell per 100,000 PBMC.

To test the sensitivity and accuracy of the pipeline, known numbers of KT2, a T cell clone whose TCR had already been sequenced, were spiked into unfractionated PBMC. KT2 cells were mixed with a fixed number of PBMC to create a range of KT2-to-PBMC ratios. This clonotype was picked up a small number of times. Its antigen is still unknown. Within one base of it there is no much larger clone, and no base qualities were kept. Per the germline V gene, SGHTA is the CDR1 and FQGNSA is the CDR2. Trimming at the junction amounts to 5 bases on V and 4 bases on J, and the germline ends lie 15 bases apart. The CDR3, from cysteine to phenylalanine, totals 14 residues. Only CDR3 DNA is held: 42 bases, read in frame from base 1. Library creation used UMI-ligation and nested PCR. A single-stranded oligonucleotide bearing the Illumina SP2 sequence and a UMI was ligated to the 3' end of the cDNA with T4 RNA ligase 1. PCR1 consisted of 4 cycles (98 degrees C 15 s, 69 degrees C 30 s, 72 degrees C 40 s), and for the beta primer an equimolar mix of RC1.1 and RC1.2 was used to cover TRBC1 and TRBC2. From PCR2 onward, TCR alpha and beta chains were processed separately, with sample indices and Illumina adaptors added. The UMI comprised 12 random nucleotides, as two hexamers separated by a spacer, placed after an 8-base spacer. Libraries were sequenced on an Illumina MiSeq using v2 2x251 paired-end chemistry, with about a dozen samples typically included per run. To increase diversity, 5-7% PhiX DNA was added to each sequencing library. In the original analysis: Raw reads were converted to FASTQ with bcl2fastq and were demultiplexed by dual indices with Demultiplexor. Decombinator assigned V and J genes by tag matching, allowing a single base-pair mismatch. Collapsinator used UMIs to correct both sequencing errors and frequency errors arising from PCR heterogeneity. Decombinator identifiers were converted to nucleotide sequence by CDR3Translator, the sequences were translated to amino acids, and CDR3 was extracted using C- and N-terminal motifs. A cluster of KT2 sequences sharing one unique molecular identifier was counted as one distinct KT2 TCR. TCRdb handled the public reads itself, with Q25 trimming in fastp and clone calling in MiXCR, and kept productive beta chains. Here each entry gathers all rows of one CDR3 protein and keeps the most common genes and DNA. The V and J calls follow TCRdb's processing rather than the paper's. The sample table shows tens of thousands of distinct CDR3 sequences, and approximately 7% are seen once. The ten largest account for 15% to 19% of the sample.

This sequence was found in a human donor. Sequencing was done on a sample of PBMCs spiked with cells of the T cell clone KT2. The sequence is built from TRBV7-2 and TRBJ2-7, with the D gene uncertain. The bases are TGTGCCAGCAGCACTTACCTAACGACTTACGAGCAGTACTTC. Translated, it reads CASSTYLTTYEQYF. With the rest looked up from the reference TRBV7-2 and TRBJ2-7 genes rather than sequenced, the full variable domain is GAGVSQSPSNKVTEKGKDVELRCDPISGHTALYWYRQSLGQGLEFLIYFQGNSAPDKSGLPSDRFSAERTGGSVSTLTIQRTQQEDSAVYLCASSTYLTTYEQYFGPGTRLTVT.